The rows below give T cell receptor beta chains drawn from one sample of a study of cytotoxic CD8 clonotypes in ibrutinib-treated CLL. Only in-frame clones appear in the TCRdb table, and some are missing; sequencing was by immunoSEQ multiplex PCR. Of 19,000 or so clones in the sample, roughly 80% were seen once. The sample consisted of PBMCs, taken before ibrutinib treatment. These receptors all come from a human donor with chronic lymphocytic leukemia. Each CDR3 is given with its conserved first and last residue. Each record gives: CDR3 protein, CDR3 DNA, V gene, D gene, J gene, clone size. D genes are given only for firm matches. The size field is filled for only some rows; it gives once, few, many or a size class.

CDR3aa: CASSPKGRQVWDTEAFF
CDR3nt: TGTGCCAGCTCACCTAAGGGCAGGCAAGTGTGGGACACTGAAGCTTTCTTT
v_gene: TRBV18
d_gene: NA
j_gene: TRBJ1-1
abundance: once

CDR3aa: CASSSVDGISGNTIYF
CDR3nt: TGTGCCAGCTCGTCTGTGGACGGCATCTCTGGAAACACCATATATTTT
v_gene: TRBV7-2
d_gene: NA
j_gene: TRBJ1-3
abundance: NA

CDR3aa: CASSPGGVTYGYTF
CDR3nt: TGTGCCAGCAGTCCAGGGGGAGTTACCTATGGCTACACCTTC
v_gene: TRBV6-6
d_gene: TRBD1
j_gene: TRBJ1-2
abundance: NA

CDR3aa: CASSGGAKTYQETQYF
CDR3nt: TGTGCCAGCAGTGGGGGGGCGAAAACGTACCAAGAGACCCAGTACTTC
v_gene: TRBV2
d_gene: NA
j_gene: TRBJ2-5
abundance: NA

CDR3aa: CASSAGLAGAATDTQYF
CDR3nt: TGTGCCAGCAGCGCCGGACTAGCGGGGGCTGCCACAGATACGCAGTATTTT
v_gene: TRBV11-3
d_gene: TRBD2
j_gene: TRBJ2-3
abundance: NA

CDR3aa: CASSLDARGNAGELFF
CDR3nt: TGCGCCAGCAGCTTGGACGCCAGGGGAAACGCCGGGGAGCTGTTTTTT
v_gene: TRBV5-1
d_gene: NA
j_gene: TRBJ2-2
abundance: NA

CDR3aa: CATASPGWGNYEQYF
CDR3nt: TGTGCCACCGCAAGCCCCGGATGGGGCAACTACGAGCAGTACTTC
v_gene: TRBV10-3
d_gene: NA
j_gene: TRBJ2-7
abundance: NA

CDR3aa: CASSPRLQGAEAFF
CDR3nt: TGTGCCAGCTCACCACGGTTACAGGGGGCTGAAGCTTTCTTT
v_gene: TRBV18
d_gene: TRBD1
j_gene: TRBJ1-1
abundance: NA

CDR3aa: CASSGQTSYSHEQYF
CDR3nt: TGTGCCAGCAGTGGCCAGACTTCCTACTCCCACGAGCAGTACTTC
v_gene: TRBV2
d_gene: NA
j_gene: TRBJ2-7
abundance: NA

CDR3aa: CASSYRVYEQYF
CDR3nt: TGTGCCAGCAGTTACAGGGTGTACGAGCAGTACTTC
v_gene: TRBV6-6
d_gene: NA
j_gene: TRBJ2-7
abundance: NA

CDR3aa: CASSYSTAGSGNTIYF
CDR3nt: TGTGCCAGCAGTTACTCGACGGCGGGATCTGGAAACACCATATATTTT
v_gene: TRBV6-5
d_gene: NA
j_gene: TRBJ1-3
abundance: NA

CDR3aa: CASSLEGAPSTDTQYF
CDR3nt: TGTGCCAGCAGCTTGGAAGGGGCCCCTAGCACAGATACGCAGTATTTT
v_gene: TRBV5-4
d_gene: NA
j_gene: TRBJ2-3
abundance: NA

CDR3aa: CAMGEETQYF
CDR3nt: TGTGCCATGGGGGAAGAGACCCAGTACTTC
v_gene: TRBV10-3
d_gene: NA
j_gene: TRBJ2-5
abundance: once

CDR3aa: CASSDRAANTEAFF
CDR3nt: TGCGCCAGCAGCGACCGGGCGGCGAACACTGAAGCTTTCTTT
v_gene: TRBV5-1
d_gene: NA
j_gene: TRBJ1-1
abundance: NA

CDR3aa: CASSKQGAHTGELFF
CDR3nt: TGTGCCAGCAGTAAACAGGGGGCACACACCGGGGAGCTGTTTTTT
v_gene: TRBV7-9
d_gene: TRBD1
j_gene: TRBJ2-2
abundance: NA

CDR3aa: CASSFEGVHTEAFF
CDR3nt: TGTGCCAGCAGTTTCGAGGGGGTTCATACTGAAGCTTTCTTT
v_gene: TRBV28
d_gene: NA
j_gene: TRBJ1-1
abundance: few

CDR3aa: CASSLEGGSSYGYTF
CDR3nt: TGTGCCAGCAGCTTGGAAGGGGGATCAAGCTATGGCTACACCTTC
v_gene: TRBV5-4
d_gene: NA
j_gene: TRBJ1-2
abundance: NA

CDR3aa: CASRDKNYGYTF
CDR3nt: TGTGCCAGCAGAGACAAAAACTATGGCTACACCTTC
v_gene: TRBV6-5
d_gene: NA
j_gene: TRBJ1-2
abundance: NA

CDR3aa: CASSVTGTGKETQYF
CDR3nt: TGTGCCAGTAGTGTGACCGGGACAGGGAAAGAGACCCAGTACTTC
v_gene: TRBV19
d_gene: TRBD1
j_gene: TRBJ2-5
abundance: few

CDR3aa: CAWRDKGIPNEKLFF
CDR3nt: TGTGCCTGGAGAGATAAGGGGATTCCAAATGAAAAACTGTTTTTT
v_gene: TRBV30
d_gene: NA
j_gene: TRBJ1-4
abundance: medium-sized

CDR3aa: CASSPQAHPYSNQPQHF
CDR3nt: TGTGCCAGCTCACCACAAGCACATCCTTATAGCAATCAGCCCCAGCATTTT
v_gene: TRBV18
d_gene: NA
j_gene: TRBJ1-5
abundance: NA

CDR3aa: CASSLVNRGHSPLHF
CDR3nt: TGTGCCAGCAGCTTGGTCAACAGGGGGCATTCACCCCTCCACTTT
v_gene: TRBV5-6
d_gene: TRBD1
j_gene: TRBJ1-6
abundance: NA

CDR3aa: CASSLAGDWEKLFF
CDR3nt: TGTGCCAGCAGCTTGGCGGGGGATTGGGAAAAACTGTTTTTT
v_gene: TRBV5-6
d_gene: NA
j_gene: TRBJ1-4
abundance: NA

CDR3aa: CASSQELQGVVQETQYF
CDR3nt: TGCGCCAGCAGCCAAGAGCTACAGGGAGTAGTCCAAGAGACCCAGTACTTC
v_gene: TRBV4-3
d_gene: NA
j_gene: TRBJ2-5
abundance: NA

CDR3aa: CASSQGVWLSSGNTIYF
CDR3nt: TGTGCCAGCAGCCAAGGTGTGTGGTTATCCTCTGGAAACACCATATATTTT
v_gene: TRBV14
d_gene: NA
j_gene: TRBJ1-3
abundance: NA

CDR3aa: CASSPGQGSTTEAFF
CDR3nt: TGTGCCAGCAGCCCAGGACAGGGGAGTACCACTGAAGCTTTCTTT
v_gene: TRBV7-9
d_gene: TRBD1
j_gene: TRBJ1-1
abundance: NA

CDR3aa: CASSHDTGELFF
CDR3nt: TGTGCCAGCAGCCACGACACCGGGGAGCTGTTTTTT
v_gene: TRBV11-2
d_gene: NA
j_gene: TRBJ2-2
abundance: NA

CDR3aa: CASSLTAMNTEAFF
CDR3nt: TGTGCCAGCAGCCTAACAGCTATGAACACTGAAGCTTTCTTT
v_gene: TRBV7-9
d_gene: NA
j_gene: TRBJ1-1
abundance: NA

CDR3aa: CASSLFVGTDTQYF
CDR3nt: TGTGCCAGCAGCTTATTTGTCGGGACAGATACGCAGTATTTT
v_gene: TRBV7-2
d_gene: NA
j_gene: TRBJ2-3
abundance: NA

CDR3aa: CAWSVGDGLEQYF
CDR3nt: TGTGCCTGGAGTGTTGGGGACGGGCTCGAGCAGTACTTC
v_gene: TRBV30
d_gene: NA
j_gene: TRBJ2-7
abundance: once

CDR3aa: CASSRDRVYTEAFF
CDR3nt: TGTGCCAGCTCCCGGGACAGGGTGTACACTGAAGCTTTCTTT
v_gene: TRBV6-1
d_gene: TRBD1
j_gene: TRBJ1-1
abundance: NA

CDR3aa: CASSLVSNSPLHF
CDR3nt: TGTGCCAGCAGTTTGGTCAGTAATTCACCCCTCCACTTT
v_gene: TRBV28
d_gene: NA
j_gene: TRBJ1-6
abundance: medium-sized

CDR3aa: CASSLEARHFSSSYNEQFF
CDR3nt: TGCGCCAGCAGCTTGGAAGCGAGACACTTTTCGAGCTCCTACAATGAGCAGTTCTTC
v_gene: TRBV5-1
d_gene: NA
j_gene: TRBJ2-1
abundance: NA

CDR3aa: CASSLSFGVNEQFF
CDR3nt: TGTGCCAGCAGCCTCTCTTTCGGGGTCAATGAGCAGTTCTTC
v_gene: TRBV7-9
d_gene: NA
j_gene: TRBJ2-1
abundance: NA

CDR3aa: CASSKQEANTGELFF
CDR3nt: TGTGCCAGCAGCAAACAGGAGGCGAACACCGGGGAGCTGTTTTTT
v_gene: TRBV6-5
d_gene: NA
j_gene: TRBJ2-2
abundance: NA

CDR3aa: CASRPGTRGCNYGYTF
CDR3nt: TGTGCAAGTCGCCCTGGGACCCGGGGTTGTAACTATGGCTACACCTTC
v_gene: TRBV12-2
d_gene: NA
j_gene: TRBJ1-2
abundance: NA

CDR3aa: CASSIGAGGLMNTEAFF
CDR3nt: TGTGCCAGTAGTATCGGGGCAGGGGGTTTGATGAACACTGAAGCTTTCTTT
v_gene: TRBV19
d_gene: TRBD1
j_gene: TRBJ1-1
abundance: NA

CDR3aa: CASRPMTVQETQYF
CDR3nt: TGCGCCAGCAGGCCTATGACGGTGCAAGAGACCCAGTACTTC
v_gene: TRBV10-2
d_gene: NA
j_gene: TRBJ2-5
abundance: few

CDR3aa: CASSVGQGENYGYTF
CDR3nt: TGTGCCAGCAGCGTGGGACAAGGTGAGAACTATGGCTACACCTTC
v_gene: TRBV5-5
d_gene: NA
j_gene: TRBJ1-2
abundance: NA

CDR3aa: CASSVFGGTQETQYF
CDR3nt: TGTGCCAGCAGCGTATTCGGCGGGACACAAGAGACCCAGTACTTC
v_gene: TRBV9
d_gene: NA
j_gene: TRBJ2-5
abundance: NA

CDR3aa: CASTEGYRADGYTF
CDR3nt: TGTGCCAGCACCGAAGGGTACAGGGCGGATGGCTACACCTTC
v_gene: TRBV6-5
d_gene: NA
j_gene: TRBJ1-2
abundance: once